This passage covers 27 T cell receptor beta chains from one sample sequenced in a study of blood T cell repertoires in COVID-19. Clones were read by immunoSEQ multiplex PCR, and TCRdb kept only the in-frame ones, dropping some. The sample has roughly 68,000 clones, just under 90% seen once. The specimen sequenced was peripheral blood. These TCRs come from a woman at least 80 years old with active COVID-19.

The chain has TRBV6-6 and TRBJ1-2, with D tentatively TRBD1 (6 bases). CDR1 and CDR2 from the germline V gene are MNHNY and SVGAGI (reference sequence). Trimming shortened V by 10 bases and J by 5 bases, and 8 bases separated the two germline ends. CDR3 size: 10 residues. CDR3 in DNA: TGTGCCACCCAGGGGTATGGCTACACCTTC. It is translated as CATQGYGYTF.

This sequence joins TRBV5-1 and TRBJ2-1; 9 bases line up with TRBD2. The CDR3 has 14 residues. The junction had 8 bases not matched to a gene; V was cut back by 5 bases and J by 8 bases. Germline lookup yields CDR1 SGHRS and CDR2 YFSETQ. The CDR3 nucleotides read TGCGCCAGCAGTAGGGCGGGAGGGCCGGATGAGCAGTTCTTC. This sequence encodes CASSRAGGPDEQFF.

There are a few counts of this clone. This rearrangement joins TRBV21-1 to TRBJ2-7; the table's D call, TRBD2, has no DNA check behind it. TRBV21-1 is classified as a pseudogene. The CDR3 runs to 15 residues. This CDR3 is CASSKEASGTYEQYF. Written as DNA, the CDR3 is TGTGCCAGCAGCAAAGAGGCTAGCGGCACCTACGAGCAGTACTTC.

V gene TRBV19 combines with J gene TRBJ1-5; 7 bases are a match to TRBD1. The V and J ends lost 7 bases and 11 bases, in that order; junction bases with no gene match: 5. The CDR3 loop spans 11 amino acids. The germline V gene has CDR1 LNHDA and CDR2 SQIVND (reference sequence). CDR3 in DNA: TGTGCCAGTACAAGGGGGCCGTCCCAGCATTTT. It encodes CASTRGPSQHF.

The chain joins TRBV30 to TRBJ2-7; 11 bases match TRBD1. Germline CDR1 is GTSNPN and CDR2 is SVGIG (reference sequence). The CDR3 covers 12 residues. V dropped 5 bases and J dropped 6; count of bases not matched to a gene: 3. CDR3 nucleotide sequence: TGTGCCTGGGGACAGGGGGCCGGCGAGCAGTACTTC. Translation gives CAWGQGAGEQYF.

V usage is TRBV5-6 and J usage is TRBJ2-7, with 7 bases lining up with TRBD1. This CDR3 has 13 residues. The V and J ends lost 2 bases and 2 bases, in that order; junction bases with no gene match: 1. Per germline, CDR1 SGHDT and CDR2 YYEEEE. As DNA, the CDR3 is TGTGCCAGCAGCTTAGACAGGGCCTACGAGCAGTACTTC. It yields the protein CASSLDRAYEQYF. The complete variable domain, with remaining parts taken from reference TRBV5-6 and TRBJ2-7, reads DAGVTQSPTHLIKTRGQQVTLRCSPKSGHDTVSWYQQALGQGPQFIFQYYEEEERQRGNFPDRFSGHQFPNYSSELNVNALLLGDSALYLCASSLDRAYEQYFGPGTRLTVT.

V is TRBV18 and J is TRBJ1-5; D is undetermined. This CDR3 comprises 14 residues. V was pared by 1 base and J by 7 bases, with 11 bases between. CDR1 is KGHSH, CDR2 LQKENI, per germline. DNA for the CDR3: TGTGCCAGCTCACCACAACGGGTCGGACAGCCCCAGCATTTT. Protein product: CASSPQRVGQPQHF.

The CDR3 DNA reads TGTGCCAGTAGGGCTAAAGGGGCCGGGGAGCTGTTTTTT. Translation: CASRAKGAGELFF. This rearrangement joins TRBV19 to TRBJ2-2; a possible D gene is TRBD1 (5 bases). Deletions cut 6 bases from V and 6 bases from J, with 11 bases between. The CDR3 has 13 amino acids. Germline CDR1 is LNHDA and CDR2 is SQIVND (reference sequence).

V gene TRBV5-1 combines with J gene TRBJ2-3; D is perhaps TRBD2 (5 bases). The CDR3 extends over 18 amino acids. V was trimmed by 3 bases and J by 0 bases, leaving 20 bases between them. CDR1 SGHRS and CDR2 YFSETQ come from the germline V gene. This CDR3 is CASSSFQSGGASTDTQYF. DNA of the CDR3: TGCGCCAGCAGCTCTTTCCAAAGCGGAGGAGCTAGCACAGATACGCAGTATTTT. The full variable domain, its missing parts supplied by reference TRBV5-1 and TRBJ2-3, is KAGVTQTPRYLIKTRGQQVTLSCSPISGHRSVSWYQQTPGQGLQFLFEYFSETQRNKGNFPGRFSGRQFSNSRSEMNVSTLELGDSALYLCASSSFQSGGASTDTQYFGPGTRLTVL.

The chain carries TRBV20-1 and TRBJ2-3; 10 positions agree with TRBD2. With V trimmed by 3 bases and J by 11 bases, 8 bases remained unmatched. This CDR3 comprises 13 residues. Germline V gene sequence: CDR1 DFQATT, CDR2 SNEGSKA (reference sequence). The CDR3 loop reads CSASSGRIIEQYF. The CDR3 DNA reads TGCAGTGCTAGTAGCGGGAGGATTATAGAGCAGTATTTT.

This clone was detected only once. The chain combines TRBV5-1 with TRBJ2-7, with 7 bases that match TRBD1. This CDR3 has 14 amino acids. J gave up 0 bases and V 7 bases, and 7 bases lay outside the gene matches. Germline V gives CDR1 SGHRS, CDR2 YFSETQ. CDR3 protein: CASGPGQPSYEQYF. Here the CDR3 DNA reads TGCGCCAGCGGACCGGGACAGCCCTCCTACGAGCAGTACTTC.

The J gene is TRBJ1-4, the V gene TRBV6-4, with TRBD1 matching over 7 bases. Germline trimming cut 6 bases from V and 3 bases from J; bases unmatched to any gene: 1. The germline V gene has CDR1 MRHNA and CDR2 SNTAGT. There are 13 residues in the CDR3. In nucleotides, the CDR3 is TGTGCCAGCAGCCAGGGGGCTAATGAAAAACTGTTTTTT. It encodes CASSQGANEKLFF.

The chain joins TRBV16 to TRBJ2-2; D remains ambiguous. The germline V and J ends were trimmed by 0 bases and 2 bases, with 7 bases remaining between them. Germline CDR1 reads KGHSY; CDR2 reads FQNENV. This CDR3 contains 15 residues. The CDR3: CASSQSSVNTGELFF. In DNA, the CDR3 is TGTGCCAGCAGCCAATCGTCAGTAAACACCGGGGAGCTGTTTTTT.

This chain connects TRBV6-6 to TRBJ2-1; D remains unclear. The CDR3 covers 14 residues. Germline V gives CDR1 MNHNY, CDR2 SVGAGI (reference sequence). Deletions cut 0 bases from V and 10 bases from J, with 13 bases between. In DNA, the CDR3 is TGTGCCAGCAGTTACTCGCCGGCTAGACCCGAGCAGTTCTTC. Translation: CASSYSPARPEQFF.

The chain joins TRBV4-2 to TRBJ2-7, with TRBD2 matching 8 bases. With V trimmed by 2 bases and J by 1 base, 10 bases remained unmatched. The germline gives CDR1 LGHNA, CDR2 YNFKEQ. The CDR3 totals 17 residues. The CDR3 loop is CASSQRAGGGSSYEQYF. For the CDR3, the DNA is TGTGCCAGCAGCCAAAGGGCGGGAGGAGGATCATCCTACGAGCAGTACTTC.

V is TRBV19 and J is TRBJ2-1; a possible D gene is TRBD2 (6 bases). The CDR3 is made up of 19 amino acids. V lost 2 bases to trimming and J lost 0 bases, with 20 bases between them. Germline loops: CDR1 LNHDA, CDR2 SQIVND (reference sequence). The CDR3 DNA reads TGTGCCAGTAGTATACGCGGCGGGGCCCTAGATCTCTCCTACAATGAGCAGTTCTTC. Encoded protein: CASSIRGGALDLSYNEQFF.

CDR3 sequence reads: CASRSDRGSYNEQFF. As DNA, the CDR3 is TGTGCCAGCAGATCGGACAGGGGCTCCTACAATGAGCAGTTCTTC. The gene calls are TRBV25-1 and TRBJ2-1; the match to TRBD1 covers 9 bases. CDR3 length: 15 amino acids. From germline, CDR1 is MGHDK and CDR2 SYGVNS. With V trimmed by 6 bases and J by 0 bases, 3 bases remained unmatched.

The chain links TRBV18 to TRBJ2-3, with TRBD2 identical over 12 bases. The CDR3 has 15 amino acids. The V and J ends lost 2 bases and 6 bases, in that order; junction bases with no gene match: 3. The germline gives CDR1 KGHSH, CDR2 LQKENI. CDR3 sequence (DNA): TGTGCCAGCTCACCATTCACTAGCGGGGGGGATACGCAGTATTTT. This translates into CASSPFTSGGDTQYF.

The rearrangement links TRBV28 to TRBJ1-1; D unresolved. The CDR3 totals 15 residues. CDR1 MDHEN and CDR2 SYDVKM come from the germline V gene. The V gene lost 2 bases and the J gene lost 4 bases, with 14 bases spanning the gap. The CDR3 sequence: CASSLVYGKGTEAFF. Here the CDR3 DNA reads TGTGCCAGCAGTTTAGTCTACGGGAAGGGCACTGAAGCTTTCTTT.

The chain combines TRBV18 with TRBJ1-3; TRBD1 is a possible D gene (6 bases). CDR3 length: 15 amino acids. The V gene's germline CDR1 is KGHSH and CDR2 LQKENI. V gave up 1 base and J gave up 2 bases, with 9 bases separating them. The CDR3 protein is CASSPQGVPGNTIYF. The DNA of the CDR3 is TGTGCCAGCTCACCACAGGGGGTCCCTGGAAACACCATATATTTT.

For this clone: One end of the junction varies from germline; a read error may be responsible. J is TRBJ2-5 and V is TRBV6-1; D possibly uses TRBD1 or TRBD2 (6 bases each). The germline V gene has CDR1 MNHNS and CDR2 SASEGT. The CDR3 loop spans 14 amino acids. The CDR3 protein is CASREGGGRETQYF. Here the CDR3 DNA reads TGTGCCAGCAGGGAAGGAGGGGGAAGAGAGACCCAGTACTTC.

The chain couples TRBV24-1 to TRBJ2-7; D is unclear. V was trimmed by 4 bases and J by 4 bases, leaving 4 bases between them. Germline V lookup: CDR1 KGHDR, CDR2 SFDVKD. This CDR3 contains 11 residues. The CDR3, as DNA: TGTGCCACCAGTGAATATTACGAGCAGTACTTC. This codes for CATSEYYEQYF.

DNA of the CDR3: TGTGCCAGCAGTGATGGGGCAGGAGGGGTTACCGGGGAGCTGTTTTTT. Protein product: CASSDGAGGVTGELFF. The chain couples TRBV6-1 to TRBJ2-2; TRBD2 might be the D (6 bases). The germline V gene encodes CDR1 MNHNS and CDR2 SASEGT. CDR3 size: 16 residues. The V end was cut by 3 bases, the J end by 5 bases, with 16 bases between.

The sample holds a few counts of this clone. The chain links TRBV19 to TRBJ2-1, with a tentative D call TRBD2 (5 bases). Germline values: CDR1 LNHDA, CDR2 SQIVND (reference sequence). CDR3 length: 12 residues. V lost 5 bases and J 9 bases, leaving 11 bases between the germline ends. CDR3 DNA sequence: TGTGCCAGTAGTCTTCGGAGGAGTGAGCAGTTCTTC. Protein product: CASSLRRSEQFF. Filled out from reference TRBV19 and TRBJ2-1, the complete variable domain reads DGGITQSPKYLFRKEGQNVTLSCEQNLNHDAMYWYRQDPGQGLRLIYYSQIVNDFQKGDIAEGYSVSREKKESFPLTVTSAQKNPTAFYLCASSLRRSEQFFGPGTRLTVL.

V gene TRBV6-4 combines with J gene TRBJ2-7, with a possible D match to TRBD1 (5 bases). Germline V gene sequence: CDR1 MRHNA, CDR2 SNTAGT. The CDR3 spans 13 residues. Deletions cut 5 bases from V and 4 bases from J, with 12 bases between. As DNA, the CDR3 is TGTGCCAGCAGTTTCCTCTCAGGGTACGAGCAGTACTTC. It is translated as CASSFLSGYEQYF.

This rearrangement joins TRBV24-1 to TRBJ2-5; no clear D. The CDR3 is 11 residues long. The germline V and J ends were trimmed by 9 bases and 8 bases, with 12 bases remaining between them. Per the germline V gene, CDR1 is KGHDR and CDR2 is SFDVKD. The CDR3 reads CATASGPTQYF. In nucleotides, the CDR3 is TGTGCCACCGCGTCGGGTCCCACCCAGTACTTC.

This clone was observed a single time. V gene TRBV6-5 combines with J gene TRBJ1-6, with unresolved D. V was clipped by 6 bases and J by 8 bases, with 11 bases between them. Germline V gene sequence: CDR1 MNHEY, CDR2 SVGAGI. The CDR3 covers 13 residues. This chain's CDR3 is CASRRQEDSPLHF. For the CDR3, the DNA is TGTGCCAGCAGAAGGCAGGAGGATTCACCCCTCCACTTT.